The 6 T cell receptor beta chains listed next were all sequenced from one sample in a study of radiation and T cells in renal cell carcinoma. Only in-frame clones appear in the TCRdb table, and some are missing; sequencing was by immunoSEQ multiplex PCR. The table has 150,000 to 200,000 clones, 88% seen once; the top ten hold around 11%. Indicated time point: blood 4 weeks post-SBRT, at nephrectomy. Treatment of the sample: 15 Gy SBRT to primary tumor, nephrectomy 4 weeks later. This specimen consisted of blood, obtained from a patient whose treatment included radiotherapy and nephrectomy. The source of these receptors is a woman aged 45 to 65 with renal cell carcinoma.

The J gene is TRBJ2-7, the V gene TRBV7-6; no definite D call. The germline gives CDR1 SGHVS, CDR2 FNYEAQ. The CDR3 runs 13 residues. V dropped 5 bases and J dropped 5 bases, with 13 bases sitting between them. The chain's CDR3 is CASSRLDADEQYF. The CDR3 DNA follows: TGTGCCAGCAGCCGTTTGGACGCCGACGAGCAGTACTTC.

The chain links TRBV29-1 to TRBJ1-2; D remains unclear. Per germline, CDR1 SQVTM and CDR2 ANQGSEA. This CDR3 is built from 13 residues. The ends were cut back, 6 bases at V and 3 bases at J, with 14 bases in the middle. The CDR3 DNA reads TGCAGCGTCCGGCAGGTGCGTGACTATGGCTACACCTTC. Its protein is CSVRQVRDYGYTF.

This sequence joins TRBV5-4 and TRBJ1-6; TRBD1 might be the D (6 bases). The germline gives CDR1 SGHNT, CDR2 YYREEE (reference sequence). V lost 4 bases to trimming and J lost 5 bases, with 7 bases between them. The CDR3 runs 13 residues. The CDR3 DNA sequence: TGTGCCAGCAGCGGACAGAATAATTCACCCCTCCACTTT. This codes for CASSGQNNSPLHF.

The CDR3 DNA reads TGTGCCAGCAGTGACGGGACAGGTCGAGAGACCCAGTACTTC. Its translation is CASSDGTGRETQYF. The rearrangement uses TRBV25-1 and TRBJ2-5; TRBD1 matches at 8 bases. J was trimmed by 4 bases and V by 3 bases; bases with no gene match: 4. The CDR3 is 14 amino acids. CDR1 and CDR2 from the germline V gene are MGHDK and SYGVNS.

CDR3 residues: CASSPTNMNTEAFF. In nucleotides, the CDR3 is TGTGCCAGCTCACCTACAAACATGAACACTGAAGCTTTCTTT. V gene TRBV18 combines with J gene TRBJ1-1; D remains unclear. CDR1 is KGHSH and CDR2 is LQKENI in the germline V gene. This CDR3 has 14 residues. V lost 3 bases and J lost 0, with 8 bases in between.

A note on this clone: Other DNA sequences from this sample encode an identical CDR3 as well. The chain has TRBV7-2 and TRBJ1-5; D remains ambiguous. Looked up from germline, CDR1 is SGHTA and CDR2 is FQGNSA. This CDR3 is built from 15 residues. V was trimmed by 1 base and J by 1 base, leaving 8 bases between them. CDR3 loop: CASSLVGGSNQPQHF. DNA for the CDR3: TGTGCCAGCAGCTTAGTAGGTGGGAGCAATCAGCCCCAGCATTTT. Variable domain in full (rest from reference TRBV7-2 and TRBJ1-5): GAGVSQSPSNKVTEKGKDVELRCDPISGHTALYWYRQSLGQGLEFLIYFQGNSAPDKSGLPSDRFSAERTGGSVSTLTIQRTQQEDSAVYLCASSLVGGSNQPQHFGDGTRLSIL.